A selection of T cell receptor beta chains follows, all from one sample in a study of post-analysis software for immune sequencing data. TCRdb ran MiXCR on the PCR reads and lists one entry per CDR3 protein. Of over 250,000 distinct CDR3 sequences listed, 36% were seen once; the top ten hold 4% to 6%. The sequencing input was blood. These TCRs come from a girl between 5 and 17 years old with multiple sclerosis. Both conserved end residues are part of each CDR3. The D gene is left open where the match is weak. The size of a clone is reported for some rows only, either as once, few or many, or as a class for expanded clones.

length: 14
J: TRBJ2-5
size: many
V: TRBV6-6
D: TRBD1
DNA: TGTGCCAGCAGTTACCCGACAGGGATAGAGACCCAGTACTTC
CDR3: CASSYPTGIETQYF

length: 16
J: TRBJ2-1
size: NA
V: TRBV6-6
D: TRBD2
DNA: TGTGCCAGCAGTTACTCGGGCGGGGGGGCCCTATATGAGCAGTTCTTC
CDR3: CASSYSGGGALYEQFF

length: 16
J: TRBJ1-5
size: NA
V: TRBV6-6
D: NA
DNA: TGTGCCAGCAGTTACTCGAACAGGGACAGCAATCAGCCCCAGCATTTT
CDR3: CASSYSNRDSNQPQHF

length: 16
J: TRBJ2-1
size: NA
V: TRBV7-2
D: NA
DNA: TGTGACAGCAGCTTAGTAGGTTCCAGCGTATACAATGAGCAGTTCTTC
CDR3: CDSSLVGSSVYNEQFF

length: 14
J: TRBJ1-6
size: many
V: TRBV28
D: NA
DNA: TGTGCCAGCGAAGTCTCCGGAGATAATTCACCCCTCCACTTT
CDR3: CASEVSGDNSPLHF

length: 12
J: TRBJ2-5
size: once
V: TRBV20-1
D: NA
DNA: TGCAGTGCTCCTAGGTTCCAAGAGACCCAGTACTTC
CDR3: CSAPRFQETQYF

length: 16
J: TRBJ1-2
size: many
V: TRBV7-9
D: TRBD1
DNA: TGTGCCAGCAGCTTAGCCGACAGGGGGATCAACTATGGCTACACCTTC
CDR3: CASSLADRGINYGYTF

length: 12
J: TRBJ1-1
size: few
V: TRBV6-2/TRBV6-3
D: NA
DNA: TGTGCCAGCAGACAGGCGAACACTGAAGCTTTCTTT
CDR3: CASRQANTEAFF

length: 16
J: TRBJ2-1
size: many
V: TRBV7-9
D: TRBD2
DNA: TGTGCCAGCAGCTCGGCCGGGACTAGCGTCTACAATGAGCAGTTCTTC
CDR3: CASSSAGTSVYNEQFF

length: 12
J: TRBJ2-1
size: many
V: TRBV7-9
D: NA
DNA: TGTGCCAGCAGCTTAGGGGTCGAAGGTCAGTTCTTC
CDR3: CASSLGVEGQFF

length: 13
J: TRBJ2-3
size: few
V: TRBV10-3
D: TRBD2
DNA: TGTGCCATCAGGTTAGCGGGAGACGATACGCAGTATTTT
CDR3: CAIRLAGDDTQYF

length: 14
J: TRBJ1-1
size: NA
V: TRBV14
D: NA
DNA: TGTGCCAGCAGCCCCGGAGGGCCCAACACTGAAGCTTTCTTT
CDR3: CASSPGGPNTEAFF

length: 16
J: TRBJ2-1
size: few
V: TRBV5-1
D: TRBD2
DNA: TGCGCCAGCAGCTTGGCCAGGGACTACGGATACAATGAGCGGTTCTTC
CDR3: CASSLARDYGYNERFF

length: 16
J: TRBJ2-1
size: many
V: TRBV5-1
D: TRBD2
DNA: TGCGCCAGCAGCAAAGGACTAGCGGACTCCTACAATGAGCAGTTCTTC
CDR3: CASSKGLADSYNEQFF

length: 14
J: TRBJ2-3
size: many
V: TRBV29-1
D: TRBD1
DNA: TGCAGCGGCGGGACAGGGGTAAAGGGAGATACGCAGTATTTT
CDR3: CSGGTGVKGDTQYF

length: 15
J: TRBJ2-3
size: many
V: TRBV5-1
D: TRBD1
DNA: TGCGCCAGCAGACCTACAGGGGACAGCACAGATACGCAGTATTTT
CDR3: CASRPTGDSTDTQYF

length: 15
J: TRBJ2-7
size: NA
V: TRBV15
D: TRBD1
DNA: TGTGCCACCAGCAGAGATGCGGACAGGGGTAACGAGCAGTACTTC
CDR3: CATSRDADRGNEQYF

length: 14
J: TRBJ2-5
size: NA
V: TRBV27
D: TRBD2
DNA: TGTGCCAGCAGAGTATTGGCGGGAGGGGAGACCCAGTACTTC
CDR3: CASRVLAGGETQYF

length: 16
J: TRBJ2-3
size: NA
V: TRBV2
D: TRBD2
DNA: TGTGCCAGCAGTGCCTCTAGCGGGACTAGCACAGATACGCAGTATTTT
CDR3: CASSASSGTSTDTQYF

length: 21
J: TRBJ2-2
size: NA
V: TRBV18
D: TRBD1
DNA: TGTGCCAGCTCACCACCGTCCTTAGGGACAGCCATCAGAGGGGACACCGGGGAGCTGTTTTTT
CDR3: CASSPPSLGTAIRGDTGELFF

length: 17
J: TRBJ2-6
size: NA
V: TRBV14
D: NA
DNA: TGTGCCAGCAGCCAAAGGGTAACAGAAACTGGGGCCAACGTCCCGACTTTC
CDR3: CASSQRVTETGANVPTF

length: 11
J: TRBJ1-1
size: NA
V: TRBV28
D: NA
DNA: TGTGCCAGCAGTTTTAATAGTGAAGCTTTCTTT
CDR3: CASSFNSEAFF

length: 12
J: TRBJ1-1
size: NA
V: TRBV2
D: TRBD1
DNA: TGTGCCAGCAGTGAACAACAGGGGGAAGCTTTCTTT
CDR3: CASSEQQGEAFF

length: 14
J: TRBJ2-3
size: NA
V: TRBV20-1
D: NA
DNA: TGCAGTGCTAGAGGTCCCATCAGCACAGATACGCAGTATTTT
CDR3: CSARGPISTDTQYF

length: 15
J: TRBJ1-3
size: few
V: TRBV6-5
D: TRBD1
DNA: TGTGCCAGCAGTTACTACAGGGGGCGAGGAAACACCATATATTTT
CDR3: CASSYYRGRGNTIYF

length: 15
J: TRBJ1-2
size: many
V: TRBV12-3/TRBV12-4
D: NA
DNA: TGTGCCAGCAGTTTAGCGGGAGCCAGCCCAGGTGGCTACACCTTC
CDR3: CASSLAGASPGGYTF

length: 13
J: TRBJ2-7
size: few
V: TRBV21-1
D: NA
DNA: TGTGCCAGCAGCAAAGTTGACCTCTACGAGCAGTACTTC
CDR3: CASSKVDLYEQYF

length: 21
J: TRBJ2-1
size: many
V: TRBV7-9
D: NA
DNA: TGTGCCAGCACCCAAGGACAGATAGGGGTCCGGCGGGATTACTCCTACAATGAGCAGTTCTTC
CDR3: CASTQGQIGVRRDYSYNEQFF

length: 14
J: TRBJ2-7
size: many
V: TRBV20-1
D: NA
DNA: TGCAGTGCTAGAGATGCCCAGGGGTCTACGGAGCAGTACTTC
CDR3: CSARDAQGSTEQYF

length: 13
J: TRBJ1-2
size: many
V: TRBV20-1
D: NA
DNA: TGCAGTGCTCCCGGGACCGAAGACTATGGCTACACCTTC
CDR3: CSAPGTEDYGYTF

length: 15
J: TRBJ2-5
size: NA
V: TRBV28
D: TRBD2
DNA: TGTGCCAGCAGTTTACTAGCGGTTACGCAAGAGACCCAGTACTTC
CDR3: CASSLLAVTQETQYF

length: 18
J: TRBJ2-7
size: many
V: TRBV7-8
D: TRBD2
DNA: TGTGCCAGCAGCTTAGGCCACCCGGGGGGTTTCAGCTCCTACGAGCAGTACTTC
CDR3: CASSLGHPGGFSSYEQYF

length: 11
J: TRBJ2-1
size: NA
V: TRBV7-9
D: NA
DNA: TGTGCCAGCAGCTCAGAGAATGGGCAGTTCTTC
CDR3: CASSSENGQFF

length: 13
J: TRBJ2-7
size: many
V: TRBV7-9
D: NA
DNA: TGTGCCAGCAGCTTAGCGGGAGCTGACGAGCAGTACTTC
CDR3: CASSLAGADEQYF

length: 12
J: TRBJ1-1
size: NA
V: TRBV20-1
D: NA
DNA: TGCAGTGCAAGCAGGGGGAACACTGAAGCTTTCTTT
CDR3: CSASRGNTEAFF

length: 14
J: TRBJ2-5
size: many
V: TRBV27
D: NA
DNA: TGTGCCAGCAGTCCACAAGCGCGCCCGGAGACCCAGTACTTC
CDR3: CASSPQARPETQYF

length: 13
J: TRBJ1-2
size: many
V: TRBV9
D: NA
DNA: TGTGCCAGCGGACGGGACGCAGGAGGAGGCTACACCTTC
CDR3: CASGRDAGGGYTF

length: 13
J: TRBJ2-7
size: NA
V: TRBV29-1
D: NA
DNA: TGCAGCGCTGGCGGGGGACAGATCTACGAGCAGTACTTC
CDR3: CSAGGGQIYEQYF

length: 14
J: TRBJ1-2
size: many
V: TRBV20-1
D: TRBD1
DNA: TGCAGTGCTAGAGGGTCGGGACAGGGTGGTGGCTACACCTTC
CDR3: CSARGSGQGGGYTF

length: 14
J: TRBJ2-2
size: NA
V: TRBV7-7
D: NA
DNA: TGTGCCAGCAGCTCGCAGGGGCGGACCGGGGAGCTGTTTTTT
CDR3: CASSSQGRTGELFF

length: 15
J: TRBJ2-3
size: NA
V: TRBV4-1
D: NA
DNA: TGCGCCAGTAGCCAAGACGAGGGCGGTGGAGATACGCAGTATTTT
CDR3: CASSQDEGGGDTQYF

length: 14
J: TRBJ2-1
size: NA
V: TRBV6-6
D: NA
DNA: TGTGCCAGCAGTTACGACGGGGTTTACGATGGGCAGTTCTTC
CDR3: CASSYDGVYDGQFF

length: 15
J: TRBJ2-1
size: many
V: TRBV6-4
D: TRBD2
DNA: TGTGTCAGCAGTGACAATCCTAGCGGGAACAATGAGCAGTTCTTC
CDR3: CVSSDNPSGNNEQFF

length: 11
J: TRBJ2-7
size: many
V: TRBV29-1
D: NA
DNA: TGCAGCGCCTCGGTGGGCTACGAGCAGTACTTC
CDR3: CSASVGYEQYF

length: 13
J: TRBJ2-5
size: NA
V: TRBV6-5
D: NA
DNA: TGTGCCAGCAGCATTGACAGTAAAGAGACCCAGTACTTC
CDR3: CASSIDSKETQYF

length: 12
J: TRBJ2-2
size: few
V: TRBV20-1
D: NA
DNA: TGCAGTGCGGTCAATGAGGAGTGGGAGCTGTTTTTT
CDR3: CSAVNEEWELFF

length: 15
J: TRBJ2-6
size: many
V: TRBV12-3/TRBV12-4
D: NA
DNA: TGTGCCAGCAGTCTACGATCGTCTGGGGCCAACGTCCTGACTTTC
CDR3: CASSLRSSGANVLTF

length: 13
J: TRBJ2-3
size: many
V: TRBV7-8
D: NA
DNA: TGTGCCAGCAGCTTGTCTCTGACAGATACGCAGTATTTT
CDR3: CASSLSLTDTQYF

length: 14
J: TRBJ2-7
size: NA
V: TRBV27
D: NA
DNA: TGTGCCAGCAGTTTATTCAGGTTCTCCTACGAGCAGTACTTC
CDR3: CASSLFRFSYEQYF

length: 17
J: TRBJ2-5
size: many
V: TRBV20-1
D: TRBD2
DNA: TGCAGTGCTAGAGATGTCCAGGGCGGGGGACCCGCCCGGACCCAGTACTTC
CDR3: CSARDVQGGGPARTQYF

length: 16
J: TRBJ2-7
size: few
V: TRBV4-1
D: NA
DNA: TGCGCCAGCAGCCAAGAAGGGGGGCGCGTATCCTACGAGCAGTACTTC
CDR3: CASSQEGGRVSYEQYF

length: 16
J: TRBJ2-3
size: NA
V: TRBV20-1
D: TRBD2
DNA: TGCAGTGCTAGAGATACACTAGCGATTAGCACAGATACGCAGTATTTT
CDR3: CSARDTLAISTDTQYF

length: 13
J: TRBJ1-2
size: NA
V: TRBV27
D: NA
DNA: TGTGCCAGCAGTTTAGGGAGGGGGGACGGCTACACCTTC
CDR3: CASSLGRGDGYTF

length: 18
J: TRBJ2-3
size: many
V: TRBV20-1
D: TRBD2
DNA: TGCAGTGCAAGAGGTGCTAGCGGGGGACCACCTAGCACAGATACGCAGTATTTT
CDR3: CSARGASGGPPSTDTQYF

length: 12
J: TRBJ2-5
size: NA
V: TRBV24-1
D: TRBD1
DNA: TGTGCCACCAGAACAGGGGTATTGACCCAGTACTTC
CDR3: CATRTGVLTQYF